This T cell receptor beta chain was sequenced in a study of blood T cell repertoires in COVID-19. This table comes from immunoSEQ multiplex PCR, and its TCRdb copy is limited to in-frame clones, with some not included. The table records around 700,000 clones, over 80% of them present only once. The germline V gene has CDR1 KGHSH and CDR2 LQKENI. V lost 4 bases, J lost 2 bases, and 11 bases lay in between. CDR3 length equals 14 residues. This TCR derives from a young woman with acute or convalescent COVID-19. The chain is built from TRBV18 and TRBJ1-1, with a tentative D call TRBD1 (6 bases). The sample was peripheral blood. This CDR3 is CASSRNRANTEAFF. The DNA of the CDR3 is TGTGCCAGCTCACGAAACAGGGCAAACACTGAAGCTTTCTTT.